Listed here are 2 T cell receptor beta chains from one sample, sequenced in a study of shared clonotypes between healthy human individuals. Generated by immunoSEQ multiplex PCR, the TCRdb table keeps only in-frame clones and is missing some. The data show roughly 2.5 million clones, with approximately 94% seen just once and roughly 0.13% held by the top ten. The sample taken for sequencing was naive CD4+ T cells sorted from blood. Subset here: CD45RA+ positively selected. The receptors here all came from a young man in good health.

The V call is TRBV4-1, the J call TRBJ1-6; D gene unclear. CDR1 and CDR2 from the germline V gene are MGHRA and YSYEKL. V was trimmed by 5 bases and J by 6 bases, leaving 20 bases between them. The CDR3 totals 17 residues. DNA for the CDR3: TGCGCCAGCAGCACCGAACTCTCCGGGATCACTAATTCACCCCTCCACTTT. Translated: CASSTELSGITNSPLHF.

The chain uses TRBV7-9 and TRBJ2-2, with 10 bases identical to TRBD1. Germline lookup yields CDR1 SEHNR and CDR2 FQNEAQ (reference sequence). The CDR3 is 16 residues long. Unmatched junction bases numbered 2, after V lost 4 bases and J lost 0 bases. The DNA of the CDR3 is TGTGCCAGCAGCTACGGGACAGGGGCGAACACCGGGGAGCTGTTTTTT. Protein: CASSYGTGANTGELFF.